The TCR beta chain described here comes from a study of shared clonotypes between healthy human individuals. Across the study: Per donor, three plates held CD4 naive cells, three held CD4 memory, two held CD8 naive and one held CD8 memory.

Donors, healthy HIV-negative adults, lacked recent acute infections or vaccinations. The study separated CD4+ cells into CD45RA+ naive and CD45RA-negative memory subsets. An assay was performed, and its level was deep. Sequencing was performed with immunoSEQ multiplex PCR; in TCRdb, only in-frame clones are kept and a portion is missing. Of a few million clones detected, approximately 93% appear once; the ten largest clones hold 0.3% to 0.4%. The TCR sequence derives from a man between 18 and 35 years old in good health. Some clones in this sample may be carry-over from other donors' samples. Sequencing was performed on naive CD4+ T cells from PBMCs. This sample's subset: CD45RA+ positively selected.

CDR3 in amino acids: CASSGGTSGMNEQFF. The CDR3 DNA sequence: TGCGCCAGCAGCGGCGGGACTAGCGGGATGAATGAGCAGTTCTTC. This chain links TRBV5-1 with TRBJ2-1, with 13 bases matching TRBD2. Germline V gene data show CDR1 as SGHRS and CDR2 as YFSETQ. Trimming took 4 bases from V and 7 from J; bases not matched to a gene: 5. This CDR3 spans 15 amino acids.